The 32 T cell receptor beta chains presented below share a single source sample, sequenced in a study of T-cell memory formation after mild COVID-19. TCRdb reanalysed the 5' RACE reads using MiXCR and keeps one entry per CDR3 protein. The profile covers approximately 500,000 distinct CDR3 sequences, with roughly 25% appearing a single time and around 13% taken by the ten largest. Sequences were obtained from PBMCs or a T cell subset sorted from them (not recorded which). The source is an adult woman who had mild COVID-19 (a few samples of this study predate the infection). Cell type and time point are not known.

V is TRBV5-1 and J is TRBJ2-2; D is ambiguous. The germline gives CDR1 SGHRS, CDR2 YFSETQ. The CDR3 sequence is 15 residues long. Deletions cut 2 bases from V and 0 bases from J, with 8 bases between. This chain's CDR3 is CASSLMQANTGELFF. CDR3 in DNA: TGCGCCAGCAGCTTAATGCAGGCGAACACCGGGGAGCTGTTTTTT.

This clonotype has a handful of counts. The gene calls are TRBV7-6 and TRBJ2-2; either TRBD1 or TRBD2 may supply D (5 bases each). The CDR3 totals 15 residues. Trimming stripped 2 bases from V and 6 bases from J, with 13 bases between. The V gene's germline CDR1 is SGHVS and CDR2 FNYEAQ. CDR3 loop: CASSLRGEGPGELFF. The CDR3 DNA is TGTGCCAGCAGCTTAAGGGGCGAGGGTCCCGGGGAGCTGTTTTTT.

This clonotype was seen just once. CDR3: CASSEPRTQYF. The CDR3, as DNA: TGTGCCAGCAGTGAACCCCGGACCCAGTACTTC. This chain uses TRBV2 with TRBJ2-5; D unresolved. V was shortened by 2 bases and J by 7 bases, with 5 bases between the two germline ends. Looked up from germline, CDR1 is SNHLY and CDR2 is FYNNEI. The CDR3 runs to 11 residues.

This clonotype was observed at least ten times. An end of the junction differs from the germline gene, which may be a read error. V and J are TRBV5-1 and TRBJ1-5; the D is unclear. Germline CDR1 is SGHRS and CDR2 is YFSETQ. This CDR3 is 13 amino acids long. The CDR3 region is CASSLNSNQPQHF. DNA of the CDR3: TGTGCCAGCAGCCTAAATAGCAATCAGCCCCAGCATTTT. Using reference TRBV5-1 and TRBJ1-5 for the parts outside the CDR3, the full variable domain is KAGVTQTPRYLIKTRGQQVTLSCSPISGHRSVSWYQQTPGQGLQFLFEYFSETQRNKGNFPGRFSGRQFSNSRSEMNVSTLELGDSALYLCASSLNSNQPQHFGDGTRLSIL.

The chain employs TRBV5-4 and TRBJ2-5; 7 positions agree with TRBD1. The CDR3 runs to 15 residues. Germline V gives CDR1 SGHNT, CDR2 YYREEE (reference sequence). Trimming at V came to 0 bases and at J to 4 bases, leaving 6 bases not matched to a gene. The DNA for the CDR3 is TGTGCCAGCAGCTTGGATGGACAGGTTAGAGAGACCCAGTACTTC. This encodes CASSLDGQVRETQYF.

The chain links TRBV29-1 to TRBJ1-1, with D tentatively TRBD1 (6 bases). CDR1 is SQVTM, CDR2 ANQGSEA, per germline. The CDR3 extends over 14 amino acids. Trimming removed 3 bases from V and 1 base from J, with 12 bases in between. CDR3 amino acids: CSVDYLRGNTEAFF. DNA of the CDR3: TGCAGCGTTGATTATCTCAGGGGGAACACTGAAGCTTTCTTT.

The chain combines TRBV16 with TRBJ2-3; 8 bases match TRBD1. Germline V gives CDR1 KGHSY, CDR2 FQNENV. V lost 4 bases to trimming and J lost 2 bases; unmatched junction nucleotides: 5. This CDR3 is 15 amino acids long. This CDR3 is CASSRRTGNTDTQYF. Here the CDR3 DNA reads TGTGCCAGCAGCCGTCGGACAGGGAACACAGATACGCAGTATTTT.

The chain employs TRBV7-9 and TRBJ2-1, with 8 positions matching TRBD2. CDR3 length equals 15 residues. Per germline, CDR1 SEHNR and CDR2 FQNEAQ (reference sequence). V gave up 1 base and J gave up 8 bases; unmatched junction bases: 7. The CDR3 region has the DNA TGTGCCAGCAGCTTAGTAGGCGGGAGGAGGTATGAGCAGTTCTTC. Translated, it gives CASSLVGGRRYEQFF.

The gene calls are TRBV11-3 and TRBJ2-4; TRBD2 matches 7 bases. V shed 1 base and J 8 bases; nucleotides not matched to a gene: 2. The CDR3 sequence is 13 residues long. CDR1 SGHNT and CDR2 YENEEA come from the germline V gene. The CDR3 is CASSLGAGDIQYF. CDR3 bases: TGTGCCAGCAGCTTAGGGGCGGGGGACATTCAGTACTTC.

V is TRBV6-2 or TRBV6-3 and J is TRBJ2-7, with TRBD2 matching 8 bases. The CDR3 loop spans 15 amino acids. The germline CDR1 and CDR2 sequences are MNHEY and SVGEGT. The trim removed 0 bases at V and 4 bases at J, leaving 5 bases unmatched. For the CDR3, the DNA is TGTGCCAGCAGTTACTCTGCGGGGGGCGGATACGAGCAGTACTTC. Protein product: CASSYSAGGGYEQYF.

This chain uses TRBV4-1 with TRBJ2-7; D gene ambiguous. This CDR3 is 12 amino acids long. The germline gives CDR1 MGHRA, CDR2 YSYEKL. V dropped 1 base and J dropped 7 bases, with 8 bases sitting between them. The CDR3 DNA reads TGCGCCAGCAGCCAAGCTGGGAAGGAGCAGTACTTC. Its protein product is CASSQAGKEQYF.

The rearrangement joins TRBV2 to TRBJ2-7; a weak D match, TRBD2 (5 bases). The germline CDR1 and CDR2 sequences are SNHLY and FYNNEI. The V gene lost 8 bases and the J gene lost 3 bases, with 11 bases spanning the gap. This CDR3 region has 12 residues. CDR3 sequence (DNA): TGTGCCAGCTGGGAACTAGTCTACGAGCAGTACTTC. It encodes CASWELVYEQYF. Full variable domain (missing parts from reference TRBV2 and TRBJ2-7): EPEVTQTPSHQVTQMGQEVILRCVPISNHLYFYWYRQILGQKVEFLVSFYNNEISEKSEIFDDQFSVERPDGSNFTLKIRSTKLEDSAMYFCASWELVYEQYFGPGTRLTVT.

This rearrangement joins TRBV6-4 to TRBJ1-1; D remains ambiguous. V shed 5 bases and J shed 0 bases, with 7 bases lying between them. The CDR3 contains 13 residues. Germline CDR1 is MRHNA and CDR2 is SNTAGT. The CDR3 sequence: CASSSHLNTEAFF. The CDR3 region has the DNA TGTGCCAGCAGTAGCCACCTGAACACTGAAGCTTTCTTT.

The V call is TRBV25-1, the J call TRBJ1-2; 7 bases are a match to TRBD1. The V gene's germline CDR1 is MGHDK and CDR2 SYGVNS. The trim removed 3 bases at V and 6 bases at J, leaving 7 bases unmatched. The CDR3 sequence is 14 residues long. The CDR3: CASSDSGTVHGYTF. The CDR3 bases are TGTGCCAGCAGTGATTCCGGGACAGTGCATGGCTACACCTTC.

This clonotype was seen more than once but under ten times. The chain employs TRBV12-3 or TRBV12-4 and TRBJ2-7; 9 bases map to TRBD2. Trimming removed 6 bases from V and 0 bases from J; junction bases left unmatched: 6. This CDR3 is built from 15 residues. CDR3 loop: CASSRLAASSYEQYF. The CDR3 coding sequence is TGTGCCAGCAGCAGACTAGCGGCAAGCTCCTACGAGCAGTACTTC.

In this sample, this clonotype turned up a few times. V is TRBV6-2 or TRBV6-3 and J is TRBJ2-7, with TRBD1 matching 9 bases. Per the germline V gene, CDR1 is MNHEY and CDR2 is SVGEGT. Germline trimming cut 10 bases from V and 0 bases from J; bases unmatched to any gene: 4. This CDR3 is built from 13 residues. The CDR3 sequence is CATDRGSSYEQYF. The CDR3, as DNA: TGTGCCACGGACAGGGGAAGCTCCTACGAGCAGTACTTC.

This chain joins TRBV2 and TRBJ2-5, with 7 bases fitting TRBD1. Germline-derived CDR1 and CDR2 are SNHLY and FYNNEI. CDR3 size: 14 residues. Trimming took 8 bases from V and 1 from J; bases not matched to a gene: 7. The CDR3 sequence is CASYRDSLQETQYF. The DNA for the CDR3 is TGTGCCAGCTACCGGGACAGCCTCCAAGAGACCCAGTACTTC.

In this sample, this clonotype turned up a few times. The V and J genes are TRBV5-1 and TRBJ2-7, with 13 bases that match TRBD2. This CDR3 spans 16 amino acids. Germline trimming cut 0 bases from V and 5 bases from J; bases unmatched to any gene: 5. Germline loops: CDR1 SGHRS, CDR2 YFSETQ. CDR3 sequence: CASSLELAGGRDEQYF. The CDR3 bases are TGCGCCAGCAGCTTGGAACTAGCGGGAGGGCGGGACGAGCAGTACTTC.

The J gene is TRBJ2-7, the V gene TRBV12-3 or TRBV12-4; TRBD2 matches at 9 bases. The CDR3 is 18 amino acids. The trim removed 7 bases at V and 2 bases at J, leaving 18 bases unmatched. The CDR3 reads CASTFSQRGLAVAYEQYF. The CDR3 DNA sequence: TGTGCCAGCACTTTCTCCCAGAGGGGACTAGCAGTAGCCTACGAGCAGTACTTC.

V usage is TRBV7-9 and J usage is TRBJ1-1; TRBD1 matches 7 bases. V lost 3 bases and J lost 5; bases outside the gene matches: 6. Germline V CDR1 and CDR2: SEHNR, FQNEAQ (reference sequence). This CDR3 is 14 amino acids long. CDR3 loop: CASSFLTGATEAFF. The CDR3 DNA reads as TGTGCCAGCAGCTTTCTTACAGGGGCAACTGAAGCTTTCTTT.

This clonotype was seen a few times. The chain uses TRBV7-3 and TRBJ2-2, with D unresolved. The CDR3 consists of 13 residues. V shed 1 base and J shed 4 bases, with 4 bases lying between them. The germline V gene encodes CDR1 SGHTA and CDR2 FQGTGA. The DNA of the CDR3 is TGTGCCAGCAGCTTAAAGCTCACCGGGGAGCTGTTTTTT. Amino acid sequence: CASSLKLTGELFF.

J is TRBJ1-4 and V is TRBV29-1, with 8 bases aligning to TRBD1. J gave up 1 base and V 5 bases, and 3 bases lay outside the gene matches. This CDR3 is built from 14 residues. The germline V gene has CDR1 SQVTM and CDR2 ANQGSEA. In DNA form, the CDR3 reads TGCAGCGTTACCAGGGGGCAAACTAATGAAAAACTGTTTTTT. Amino acid sequence: CSVTRGQTNEKLFF.

There are many counts of this clonotype. The chain links TRBV12-3 or TRBV12-4 to TRBJ2-5; 9 bases are a match to TRBD1. With V trimmed by 6 bases and J by 5 bases, 7 bases remained unmatched. The CDR3 totals 14 residues. This CDR3 is CASSFGQGRETQYF. The CDR3, as DNA: TGTGCCAGCAGCTTCGGACAGGGGAGGGAGACCCAGTACTTC.

The chain carries TRBV5-1 and TRBJ2-5; tentative D call: TRBD1 (6 bases). Germline CDR1 reads SGHRS; CDR2 reads YFSETQ. CDR3 length equals 16 residues. Trimming took off 0 bases at V and 3 bases at J, with 15 bases between the two ends. The CDR3 DNA reads TGCGCCAGCAGCTTGGGGATTGGGACACATAAAGAGACCCAGTACTTC. Encoded protein: CASSLGIGTHKETQYF.

This clonotype showed up just a few times. This chain uses TRBV12-3 or TRBV12-4 with TRBJ1-5; D is ambiguous. Trimming pared 5 bases from V and 4 bases from J, leaving 18 bases between. The CDR3 runs to 16 residues. The CDR3 loop is CASSPRFRNGNQPQHF. DNA for the CDR3: TGTGCCAGCAGTCCACGGTTTCGGAACGGGAATCAGCCCCAGCATTTT.

This clonotype was counted a few times. The V and J genes are TRBV9 and TRBJ2-3, with 8 bases lining up with TRBD1. V lost 4 bases to trimming and J lost 4 bases; unmatched junction nucleotides: 8. Germline loops: CDR1 SGDLS, CDR2 YYNGEE. CDR3 length: 15 residues. In nucleotides, the CDR3 is TGTGCCAGCAGCCCACGACAGGGGCAGGCAGATACGCAGTATTTT. Amino acids: CASSPRQGQADTQYF.

The chain combines TRBV18 with TRBJ2-7; 7 positions agree with TRBD2. The CDR3 totals 15 residues. Losses at the gene ends were 4 bases for V and 2 bases for J; bases not matched to a gene: 8. Germline V gene data show CDR1 as KGHSH and CDR2 as LQKENI. DNA of the CDR3: TGTGCCAGCTCACTTCAGGGAGGGGATACCTACGAGCAGTACTTC. This sequence encodes CASSLQGGDTYEQYF.

The chain recombines TRBV4-3 with TRBJ2-1; D uncertain. The CDR3 covers 17 residues. Germline CDR1 reads LGHNA; CDR2 reads YSLEER. V dropped 0 bases and J dropped 0 bases, with 12 bases sitting between them. In DNA, the CDR3 is TGCGCCAGCAGCCAAGATTATGGCGAGAGCTCCTACAATGAGCAGTTCTTC. Translating gives CASSQDYGESSYNEQFF.

The chain links TRBV5-1 to TRBJ1-6, with a possible D match to TRBD1 (6 bases). Trimming removed 4 bases from V and 8 bases from J, with 16 bases in between. The CDR3 spans 15 residues. Germline V gene sequence: CDR1 SGHRS, CDR2 YFSETQ. CDR3 bases: TGCGCCAGCAGCCCTATACAGGGTATAGATTCACCCCTCCACTTT. Its translation is CASSPIQGIDSPLHF.

This clonotype was counted only a few times. The gene calls are TRBV11-3 and TRBJ1-6; tentatively, D is TRBD1 (5 bases). V was pared by 4 bases and J by 8 bases, with 15 bases between. CDR1 SGHNT and CDR2 YENEEA come from the germline V gene. The CDR3 length is 15 residues. DNA of the CDR3: TGTGCCAGCAGCTCTAACAGGATGGTAGATTCACCCCTCCACTTT. Its translation: CASSSNRMVDSPLHF.

This clonotype appeared a few times. This sequence joins TRBV29-1 and TRBJ2-7, with 8 bases lining up with TRBD2. The junction had 9 bases not matched to a gene; V was cut back by 0 bases and J by 5 bases. The germline CDR1 and CDR2 sequences are SQVTM and ANQGSEA. The CDR3 totals 15 residues. Written as DNA, the CDR3 is TGCAGCGTTGAAGATCCCGGGGGGGCCAGGGACGAGCAGTACTTC. As protein: CSVEDPGGARDEQYF.

The V and J genes are TRBV30 and TRBJ2-7; D gene uncertain. The V gene's germline CDR1 is GTSNPN and CDR2 SVGIG (reference sequence). V shed 0 bases and J shed 2 bases, with 5 bases lying between them. This CDR3 contains 12 residues. CDR3 protein: CAWSVLPYEQYF. The CDR3, as DNA: TGTGCCTGGAGTGTACTGCCCTACGAGCAGTACTTC. Based on the CDR3 plus reference TRBV30 and TRBJ2-7, the full variable domain is SQTIHQWPATLVQPVGSPLSLECTVEGTSNPNLYWYRQAAGRGLQLLFYSVGIGQISSEVPQNLSASRPQDRQFILSSKKLLLSDSGFYLCAWSVLPYEQYFGPGTRLTVT.